The 9 T cell receptor beta chains in this list originate from one sample, sequenced in a study of blood T cell repertoires in COVID-19. Assay used: immunoSEQ multiplex PCR; TCRdb lists only in-frame clones, some missing. The sample consists of under 200,000 clones, nearly 90% of them appearing once. Sequenced sample: peripheral blood. These receptors were obtained from a man in his sixties with active or convalescent COVID-19.

The chain recombines TRBV19 with TRBJ1-6; TRBD1 matches 7 bases. There are 16 residues in the CDR3. The ends lost 3 bases at V and 8 bases at J; junction bases unmatched: 10. Germline V gene sequence: CDR1 LNHDA, CDR2 SQIVND (reference sequence). CDR3 coding DNA: TGTGCCAGTAGTATCAGTGGCAGGGGGGCAGATTCACCCCTCCACTTT. Protein product: CASSISGRGADSPLHF. The full variable domain, rest sourced from reference TRBV19 and TRBJ1-6, is DGGITQSPKYLFRKEGQNVTLSCEQNLNHDAMYWYRQDPGQGLRLIYYSQIVNDFQKGDIAEGYSVSREKKESFPLTVTSAQKNPTAFYLCASSISGRGADSPLHFGNGTRLTVT.

This chain connects TRBV19 to TRBJ1-5; D ambiguous. The germline V and J ends were trimmed by 5 bases and 7 bases, with 12 bases remaining between them. CDR1 is LNHDA and CDR2 is SQIVND in the germline V gene (reference sequence). The CDR3 is 13 residues long. CDR3 sequence reads: CASSVRAEQPQHF. Here the CDR3 DNA reads TGTGCCAGTAGTGTGAGGGCCGAGCAGCCCCAGCATTTT.

The chain is built from TRBV5-1 and TRBJ2-2, with 9 bases lining up with TRBD1. Germline V lookup: CDR1 SGHRS, CDR2 YFSETQ. V lost 7 bases to trimming and J lost 4 bases; unmatched junction nucleotides: 8. The CDR3 loop spans 15 amino acids. The CDR3 protein is CASRGTGPGTGELFF. The CDR3 DNA reads as TGCGCCAGCCGAGGGACAGGGCCGGGCACCGGGGAGCTGTTTTTT.

A remark on this clone: The sample has other DNA sequences that encode this CDR3 too. This rearrangement joins TRBV9 to TRBJ1-2; 10 nucleotides match TRBD1. V gave up 4 bases and J gave up 6 bases; unmatched junction bases: 3. The CDR3 covers 13 residues. In germline, CDR1 is SGDLS, CDR2 YYNGEE. Here the CDR3 DNA reads TGTGCCAGCAGCTCCGGACAGGGGGATGGCTACACCTTC. It codes for CASSSGQGDGYTF.

V gene TRBV6-1 combines with J gene TRBJ2-7; TRBD1 aligns across 9 bases. The CDR3 has 13 amino acids. V was pared by 5 bases and J by 5 bases, with 4 bases of the junction left unmatched. CDR1 is MNHNS, CDR2 SASEGT, per germline. CDR3 residues: CASSRTGANEQYF. CDR3 DNA sequence: TGTGCCAGCAGTCGGACAGGGGCTAACGAGCAGTACTTC.

The chain couples TRBV7-9 to TRBJ2-2, with 9 bases identical to TRBD2. The CDR3 has 16 amino acids. With V trimmed by 3 bases and J by 4 bases, 6 bases remained unmatched. In germline, CDR1 is SEHNR, CDR2 FQNEAQ (reference sequence). The CDR3 region is CASSFSGGSSTGELFF. The CDR3 DNA is TGTGCCAGCAGCTTTAGCGGGGGATCGAGCACCGGGGAGCTGTTTTTT.

This clone was counted between two and nine times. CDR3: CASGFEQEFEAFF. The CDR3 DNA reads TGTGCCAGCGGATTCGAACAGGAATTTGAAGCTTTCTTT. The chain joins TRBV2 to TRBJ1-1; D perhaps matches TRBD1 (5 bases). The CDR3 extends over 13 amino acids. Trimming left V 8 bases short and J 7 bases short, with 17 bases between. Germline loops: CDR1 SNHLY, CDR2 FYNNEI.

The chain has TRBV9 and TRBJ1-2; 8 bases line up with TRBD1. J was trimmed by 7 bases and V by 0 bases; bases with no gene match: 8. The length of the CDR3 is 15 residues. CDR1 and CDR2 (germline): SGDLS, YYNGEE. CDR3: CASSVGAGGASGYTF. CDR3 sequence (DNA): TGTGCCAGCAGCGTAGGGGCAGGGGGCGCTTCTGGCTACACCTTC.

The chain is built from TRBV15 and TRBJ1-6, with TRBD1 identical over 8 bases. CDR3 size: 15 residues. CDR1 and CDR2 (germline): LNHNV, YYDKDF (reference sequence). The V segment lost 5 bases and the J segment 4 bases; nucleotides outside the gene matches: 4. CDR3 DNA: TGTGCCACCAGCGGAGGGACAGGTTATAATTCACCCCTCCACTTT. Its translation: CATSGGTGYNSPLHF.